These 6 T cell receptor beta chains originate from one sample sequenced in a study of tumor and adjacent non-tumor tissue in lung cancer. This sample's RNA came from whole unsorted tissue. A modified ARM-PCR protocol with three rounds of nested PCR amplified TCRbeta. MiXCR was run by TCRdb on the multiplex PCR reads, yielding one entry per CDR3 protein. The sample consists of about 200,000 distinct CDR3 sequences, around 70% of them appearing once. Material for sequencing was lung tumor tissue. All receptors come from a man aged 55 to 70 with non-small cell lung cancer.

This clonotype was seen ten or more times. This chain links TRBV29-1 with TRBJ2-2, with D hard to call. Germline V lookup: CDR1 SQVTM, CDR2 ANQGSEA. The CDR3 length is 12 residues. The V gene lost 2 bases and the J gene lost 1 base, with 2 bases spanning the gap. CDR3 in DNA: TGCAGCGTTGAACAGAACACCGGGGAGCTGTTTTTT. Protein product: CSVEQNTGELFF.

This clonotype came up many times. The chain employs TRBV4-3 and TRBJ1-1; D gene uncertain. The germline CDR1 and CDR2 sequences are LGHNA and YSLEER. V lost 0 bases to trimming and J lost 1 base, with 15 bases between them. The CDR3 covers 17 residues. The CDR3 reads CASSQDPTGRPNTEAFF. In nucleotides, the CDR3 is TGCGCCAGCAGCCAAGACCCCACCGGGCGACCGAACACTGAAGCTTTCTTT.

Comments on this clonotype: Sequence at one end of the junction differs from germline and may be a read error. CDR3 amino acids: CGVTRNTEAFF. In DNA form, the CDR3 reads TGCGGCGTGACAAGGAACACTGAAGCTTTCTTT. The gene calls are TRBV29-1 and TRBJ1-1; D gene ambiguous. CDR1 is SQVTM and CDR2 is ANQGSEA in the germline V gene. This CDR3 has 11 amino acids.

Points on this clonotype: Compared with germline, one end of the junction differs, possibly owing to a read error. V gene TRBV4-2 combines with J gene TRBJ2-1; tentatively, D is TRBD2 (6 bases). CDR1 and CDR2 from the germline V gene are LGHNA and YNFKEQ. The CDR3 is 14 residues long. The CDR3 spells CASSQASGLHEQFF. CDR3 nucleotide sequence: TGTGCCAGCAGTCAAGCCTCGGGACTCCATGAGCAGTTCTTC.

Comment on this clonotype: A single base separates this from a much larger clone, so it may be a read error. The J gene is TRBJ2-3, the V gene TRBV20-1, with a tentative D call TRBD2 (5 bases). Germline lookup yields CDR1 DFQATT and CDR2 SNEGSKA (reference sequence). CDR3 length: 15 residues. CDR3 protein: CNARLLSARTDTQYF. In DNA form, the CDR3 reads TGCAATGCTAGACTACTTAGCGCCCGCACAGATACGCAGTATTTT.

The CDR3 protein is CASAGGGNQPQHF. CDR3 DNA sequence: TGTGCCAGCGCTGGGGGCGGGAATCAGCCCCAGCATTTT. The chain joins TRBV6-5 to TRBJ1-5, with TRBD1 as a possible D gene (6 bases). With 8 bases removed from V and 4 bases from J, the gap between germline ends came to 12 bases. The germline CDR1 and CDR2 sequences are MNHEY and SVGAGI. The CDR3 has 13 residues.